This TCR beta chain was sequenced in a study of blood T cells in healthy people across ages. A sample-barcoded 5' primer and a J-beta primer mix were used in a second PCR of about 6 to 12 cycles. Via MiXCR, TCRdb re-called the 5' RACE reads, giving one row per CDR3 protein. The table shows 1,800,000 or so distinct CDR3 sequences, with about 39% occurring only once. CDR3 length: 14 residues. The germline gives CDR1 SNHLY, CDR2 FYNNEI. The J segment lost 9 bases and the V segment lost 4 bases, leaving 8 bases of the junction unmatched. This clonotype originated in a human donor in good health. The specimen sequenced was blood. The chain has TRBV2 and TRBJ2-1; 8 bases map to TRBD1. The CDR3 DNA sequence: TGTGCCAGCAGTGTTGGGACAGGAGTCGGTGAGCAGTTCTTC. The encoded protein is CASSVGTGVGEQFF.